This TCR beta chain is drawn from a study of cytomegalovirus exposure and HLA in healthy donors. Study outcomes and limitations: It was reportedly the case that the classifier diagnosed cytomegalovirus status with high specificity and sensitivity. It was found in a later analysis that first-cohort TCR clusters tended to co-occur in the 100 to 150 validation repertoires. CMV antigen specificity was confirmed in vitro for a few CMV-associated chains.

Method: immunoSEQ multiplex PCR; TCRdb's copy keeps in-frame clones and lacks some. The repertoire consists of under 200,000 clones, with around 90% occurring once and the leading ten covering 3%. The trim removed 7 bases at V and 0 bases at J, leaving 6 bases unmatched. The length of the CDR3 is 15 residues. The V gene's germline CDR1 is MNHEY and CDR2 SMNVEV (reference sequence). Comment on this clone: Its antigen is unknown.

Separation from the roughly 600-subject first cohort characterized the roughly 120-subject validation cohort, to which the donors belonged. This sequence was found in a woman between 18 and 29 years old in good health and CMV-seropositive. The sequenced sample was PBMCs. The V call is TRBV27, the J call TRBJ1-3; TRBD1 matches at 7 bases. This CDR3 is CASKGASSSGNTIYF. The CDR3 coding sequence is TGTGCCAGCAAGGGGGCATCGAGCTCTGGAAACACCATATATTTT.